This is a list of T cell receptor beta chains from one sample in a study of T cells in Graves' hyperthyroidism and ophthalmopathy. TCRdb reprocessed the multiplex PCR reads with MiXCR, giving one entry per CDR3 protein. The data contain 30,000 to 35,000 distinct CDR3 sequences, approximately 52% of them singletons. Sequenced sample: blood. These receptors originate from a woman aged 40 to 49 with Graves' ophthalmopathy. Each CDR3 is given with its conserved first and last residue. The D gene is left open where the match is weak. Clone size is not always given. Where it is, it says once, few, many or a class for expanded clones.

cdr3_nt	cdr3_aa	v_call	j_call	d_call	clone_size
TGTGCCAGCGCATCACAGAGTGCTTTATTT	CASASQSALF	TRBV7-9	TRBJ1-6	NA	NA
TGTGCCAGCAGCTCGGTAGCCGGGAAAAACATTCAGTACTTC	CASSSVAGKNIQYF	TRBV7-9	TRBJ2-4	NA	NA
TGTGCCAGCAGCTTAGGAACTAGCGGGTACTTC	CASSLGTSGYF	TRBV7-3	TRBJ2-4	TRBD2	NA
TGTGCCAGCAGTGAGCAAGGGTCAGACTACGAGCAGTACTTC	CASSEQGSDYEQYF	TRBV2	TRBJ2-7	NA	many
TGTGCCAGCAGTGAATATCAAGTACATAGGGGCCCTACCGGGACCCAGTACTTC	CASSEYQVHRGPTGTQYF	TRBV2	TRBJ2-5	NA	NA
TGTGCCAGCAGGGGGTGGGGACTAGACTACGAGCAGTACTTC	CASRGWGLDYEQYF	TRBV11-2	TRBJ2-7	TRBD2	many
TGTGCCAGCAGCCCATACCGTTCCGCTGGGAACACTGAAGCTTTCTTT	CASSPYRSAGNTEAFF	TRBV6-5	TRBJ1-1	NA	NA
TGTGCCAGCAGTCCTTGGACGGCCACCTCCAACTATGGCTACACCTTC	CASSPWTATSNYGYTF	TRBV6-5	TRBJ1-2	NA	many
TGTGCCAGCAGCTTGAACAGCTACGAGCAGTACTTC	CASSLNSYEQYF	TRBV5-6	TRBJ2-7	NA	many
TGTGCCAGCAGTTCGGGACAGGGAGATTCCTATGGCTACACCTTC	CASSSGQGDSYGYTF	TRBV2	TRBJ1-2	TRBD1	NA
TGTGCCAGCAGCACCATGCTAGCGGGAGGGGGAGAGCAGTTCTTC	CASSTMLAGGGEQFF	TRBV7-3	TRBJ2-1	TRBD2	many
TGTGCCAGCAGCTTACCGCCTAGCGGGGTAGGGGGTGAGCAGTTCTTC	CASSLPPSGVGGEQFF	TRBV7-9	TRBJ2-1	TRBD2	NA
TGTGCCAGCAGCCTAGGGACAGGCTACAATGAGCAGTTCTTC	CASSLGTGYNEQFF	TRBV7-9	TRBJ2-1	TRBD1	NA
TGTGCCAGCAGTGCCACAGGGGACGCTCAGCCCCAGCATTTT	CASSATGDAQPQHF	TRBV6-4	TRBJ1-5	TRBD1	NA
TGTGCCAGCAGTGGCACAGGGCTAGCCGGTGGCTACACCTTC	CASSGTGLAGGYTF	TRBV6-4	TRBJ1-2	NA	NA
TGTGCCAGTGGCAGCCGGACAGGGGAGGTCGAGCAGTACTTC	CASGSRTGEVEQYF	TRBV7-2	TRBJ2-7	TRBD1	NA
TGTGCCAGCAGTCCGGGACAGAAGGGTTCGCCCCTCCACTTT	CASSPGQKGSPLHF	TRBV7-9	TRBJ1-6	TRBD1	once
TGTGCCAGCAGCAGAACGGGACCTCCATTGTACGATACGCAGTATTTT	CASSRTGPPLYDTQYF	TRBV7-2	TRBJ2-3	NA	NA
TGTGCCAGCAGGGACGCTGATAGCAATCAGCCCCAGCATTTT	CASRDADSNQPQHF	TRBV12-3/TRBV12-4	TRBJ1-5	NA	many
TGCGCCAGCAACCCGGGCGGGACCTACGAGCAGTACTTC	CASNPGGTYEQYF	TRBV10-2	TRBJ2-7	NA	NA
TGTGCCAGCAGCGTAGAGGGCAGATCCTACAATTCACCCCTCCACTTT	CASSVEGRSYNSPLHF	TRBV9	TRBJ1-6	NA	NA
TGTGCCTGGGGTGGGAATGGCAATCAGCCCCAGCATTTT	CAWGGNGNQPQHF	TRBV30	TRBJ1-5	NA	NA
TGTGCCAGCAGCTCACCGGGACTAGCGGTCCGGGATACGCAGTATTTT	CASSSPGLAVRDTQYF	TRBV11-2	TRBJ2-3	TRBD2	once
TGTGCCAGCAGCTTGTCAGGACAGGGGGCTCAGCCCCAGCATTTT	CASSLSGQGAQPQHF	TRBV7-9	TRBJ1-5	TRBD1	NA